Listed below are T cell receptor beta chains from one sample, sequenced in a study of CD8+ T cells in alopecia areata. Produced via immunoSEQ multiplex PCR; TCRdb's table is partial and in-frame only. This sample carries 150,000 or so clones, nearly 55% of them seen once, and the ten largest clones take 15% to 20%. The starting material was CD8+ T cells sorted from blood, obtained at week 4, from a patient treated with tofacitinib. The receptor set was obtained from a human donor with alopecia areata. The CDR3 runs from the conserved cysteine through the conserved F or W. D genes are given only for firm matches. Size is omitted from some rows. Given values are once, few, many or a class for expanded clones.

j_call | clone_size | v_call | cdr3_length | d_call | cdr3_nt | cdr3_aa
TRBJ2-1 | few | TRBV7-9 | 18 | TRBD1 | TGTGCCAGCAGCTTAACCGGGACAGGGGACTCCTCCTACAATGAGCAGTTCTTC | CASSLTGTGDSSYNEQFF
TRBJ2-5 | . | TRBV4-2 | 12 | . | TGTGCCAGCAGCCAAGGGCGAGAGACCCAGTACTTC | CASSQGRETQYF
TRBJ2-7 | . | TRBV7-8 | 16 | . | TGTGCCAGCAGCTTCGAGGGCAGGGGTTTATCCGACGAGCAGTACTTC | CASSFEGRGLSDEQYF
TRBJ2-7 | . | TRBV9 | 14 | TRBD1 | TGTGCCAGCAGCGGACGGGACAGTACTTACGAGCAGTACTTC | CASSGRDSTYEQYF
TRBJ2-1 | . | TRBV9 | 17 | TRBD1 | TGTGCCAGCAGCGTAGTTCCGGGACAGGGCTCCTACAATGAGCAGTTCTTC | CASSVVPGQGSYNEQFF
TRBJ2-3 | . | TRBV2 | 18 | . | TGTGCCAGCAGTGAATTGGTGCTCGGGGCACTACGCGCAGATACGCAGTATTTT | CASSELVLGALRADTQYF
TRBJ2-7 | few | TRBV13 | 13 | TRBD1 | TGTGCCAGCAGCAGAGGGACAGGGGGAGAGCAGTACTTC | CASSRGTGGEQYF
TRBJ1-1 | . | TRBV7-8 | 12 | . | TGTGCCAGCAGCTTAGTAGATACTGAAGCTTTCTTT | CASSLVDTEAFF
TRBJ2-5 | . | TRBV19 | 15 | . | TGTGCCAGTAGGCTCGGACAAGACGCGGGGGAGACCCAGTACTTC | CASRLGQDAGETQYF
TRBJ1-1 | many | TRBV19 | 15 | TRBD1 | TGTGCCAGTATCGCCAAACGACAGGGCAACACTGAAGCTTTCTTT | CASIAKRQGNTEAFF
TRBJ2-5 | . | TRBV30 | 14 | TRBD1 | TGTGCCTGGAGTACTTACAGGGGTGTGGAGACCCAGTACTTC | CAWSTYRGVETQYF
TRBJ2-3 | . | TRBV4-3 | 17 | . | TGCGCCAGCAGCCCATTGCTTGGCTCTCAACGGGGAGATACGCAGTATTTT | CASSPLLGSQRGDTQYF
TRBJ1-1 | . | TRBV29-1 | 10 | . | TGCAGCGTATTCTACACTGAAGCTTTCTTT | CSVFYTEAFF
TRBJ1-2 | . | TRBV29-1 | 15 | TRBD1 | TGCAGCACTGGGAGCCCGGGACAGGAGAGAGGTGGCTACACCTTC | CSTGSPGQERGGYTF
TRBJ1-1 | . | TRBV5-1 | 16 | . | TGCGCCAGCAACCCGCCGGGACGCATAATGAACACTGAAGCTTTCTTT | CASNPPGRIMNTEAFF
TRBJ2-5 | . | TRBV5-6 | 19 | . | TGTGCCAGCAGCACAAGGGACAGGGTTATAGCGGGGTCCTTTGAGACCCAGTACTTC | CASSTRDRVIAGSFETQYF
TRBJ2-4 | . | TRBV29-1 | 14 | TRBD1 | TGCAGCGTTGATCTTGGACAGGGGGAGAACATTCAGTACTTC | CSVDLGQGENIQYF
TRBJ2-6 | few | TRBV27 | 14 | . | TGTGCCAGCAGTTGGGGGACTGGGGCCAACGTCCTGACTTTC | CASSWGTGANVLTF
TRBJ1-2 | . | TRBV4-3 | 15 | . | TGCGCCAGCAGCCAGACCTCCGGGGGCGGCTATGGCTACACCTTC | CASSQTSGGGYGYTF
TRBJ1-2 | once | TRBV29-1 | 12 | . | TGCAGCGTTGAAGAGGGTAACTATGGCTACACCTTC | CSVEEGNYGYTF
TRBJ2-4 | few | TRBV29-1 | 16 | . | TGCAGCGTTGAAGGGACAGCGGCGGGTGATATAAACATTCAGTACTTC | CSVEGTAAGDINIQYF
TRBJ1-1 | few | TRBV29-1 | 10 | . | TGCAGCGTTATAAACACTGAAGCTTTCTTT | CSVINTEAFF
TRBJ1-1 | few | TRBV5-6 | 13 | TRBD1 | TGTGCCAGCAGCGATACAGGGGGTACTGAAGCTTTCTTT | CASSDTGGTEAFF
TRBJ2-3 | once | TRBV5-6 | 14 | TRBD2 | TGTGCCAGCAGCGGGACTAGCGACGCAGATACGCAGTATTTT | CASSGTSDADTQYF
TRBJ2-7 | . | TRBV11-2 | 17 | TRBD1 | TGTGCCAGCAGCTCGCTTTACGGGACAGGGATCTCCTACGAGCAGTACTTC | CASSSLYGTGISYEQYF
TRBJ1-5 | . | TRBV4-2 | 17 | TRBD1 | TGTGCCAGCAGCCAAGTTCCGGGGACAGGGGCAAGTCAGCCCCAGCATTTT | CASSQVPGTGASQPQHF
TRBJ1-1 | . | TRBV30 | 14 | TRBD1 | TGTGCCTGGAGTAACCTACAGGGGGGTACTGAAGCTTTCTTT | CAWSNLQGGTEAFF
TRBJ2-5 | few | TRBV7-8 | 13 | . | TGTGCCAGCAGCTTATTGGCGGGGGAGACCCAGTACTTC | CASSLLAGETQYF
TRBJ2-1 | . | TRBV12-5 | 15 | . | TGTGCTAGTGGTTTGGTGTCCGGCGGAAACAATGAGCAGTTCTTC | CASGLVSGGNNEQFF
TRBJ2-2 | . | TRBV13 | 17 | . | TGTGCCAGCAGCTCCACCTCTTGGGGCGCGAACACCGGGGAGCTGTTTTTT | CASSSTSWGANTGELFF
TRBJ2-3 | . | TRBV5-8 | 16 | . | TGTGCCAGCAGCCCCCCGACCGGGACCGCAACAGATACGCAGTATTTT | CASSPPTGTATDTQYF
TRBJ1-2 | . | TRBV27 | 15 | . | TGTGCCAGCAGTCTGGGGCAGGGATATAACTATGGCTACACCTTC | CASSLGQGYNYGYTF
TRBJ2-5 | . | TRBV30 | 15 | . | TGTGCCTGGAGTGGGGCTAGCCCAGCGAGAGAGACCCAGTACTTC | CAWSGASPARETQYF
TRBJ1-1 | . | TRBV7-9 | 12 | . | TGTGCCAGCAGCTGGTATAGCACTGAAGCTTTCTTT | CASSWYSTEAFF
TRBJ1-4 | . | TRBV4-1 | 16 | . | TGCGCCAGCAGCCAAGATGGAGAGGCAACTAATGAAAAACTGTTTTTT | CASSQDGEATNEKLFF
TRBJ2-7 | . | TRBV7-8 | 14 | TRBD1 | TGTGCCAGCAGCTCCCCCGGGACAGGTCCCGAGCAGTACTTC | CASSSPGTGPEQYF
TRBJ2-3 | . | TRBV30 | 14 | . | TGTGCCTGGGCTAGCATAGGGGGTACGGATACGCAGTATTTT | CAWASIGGTDTQYF
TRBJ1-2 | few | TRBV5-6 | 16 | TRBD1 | TGTGCCAGCAGCATGCGTCCGGGACAGGGTTCGTTTGGCTACACCTTC | CASSMRPGQGSFGYTF
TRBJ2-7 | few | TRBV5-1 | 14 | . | TGCGCCAGCAGCTTGATGGAGGGGGCCTACGAGCAGTACTTC | CASSLMEGAYEQYF
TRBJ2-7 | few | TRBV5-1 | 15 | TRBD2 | TGCGCCAGCAGCATCCGACTAGCGGTATCCTACGAGCAGTACTTC | CASSIRLAVSYEQYF
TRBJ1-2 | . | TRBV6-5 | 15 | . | TGTGCCAGCAGCCCCGGGACAACAGGGTACTATGGCTACACCTTC | CASSPGTTGYYGYTF
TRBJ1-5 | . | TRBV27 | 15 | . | TGTGCCAGCAGCCTCGACGGCCCAACCAATCAGCCCCAGCATTTT | CASSLDGPTNQPQHF
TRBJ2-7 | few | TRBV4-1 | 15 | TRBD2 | TGCGCCAGCAGGCAGGGACTAGCGAACTCCTACGAGCAGTACTTC | CASRQGLANSYEQYF
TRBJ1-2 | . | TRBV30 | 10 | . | TGTGCCTTGGAGAGGGGTGGCTACACCTTC | CALERGGYTF
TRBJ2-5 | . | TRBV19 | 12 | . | TGTGCCAGTAGTGCCTACCCAGAGACCCAGTACTTC | CASSAYPETQYF
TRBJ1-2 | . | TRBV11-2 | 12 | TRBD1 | TGTGCCAGCAGCAAAAGGACAGGGGGCTACACCTTC | CASSKRTGGYTF
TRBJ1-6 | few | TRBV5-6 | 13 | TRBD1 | TGTGCCAGCAGTCCAACAGGGGGGTCACCCCTCCACTTT | CASSPTGGSPLHF
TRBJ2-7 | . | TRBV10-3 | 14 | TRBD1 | TGTGCCATCAGTGAGGGGACAGGCTCCTACGAGCAGTACTTC | CAISEGTGSYEQYF
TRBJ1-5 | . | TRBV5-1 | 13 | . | TGCGCCAGCAGCTTGACCTCCAATCAGCCCCAGCATTTT | CASSLTSNQPQHF
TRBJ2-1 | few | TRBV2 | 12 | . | TGTGCCAGCAGTGAGGGAGGCAATGAGCAGTTCTTC | CASSEGGNEQFF